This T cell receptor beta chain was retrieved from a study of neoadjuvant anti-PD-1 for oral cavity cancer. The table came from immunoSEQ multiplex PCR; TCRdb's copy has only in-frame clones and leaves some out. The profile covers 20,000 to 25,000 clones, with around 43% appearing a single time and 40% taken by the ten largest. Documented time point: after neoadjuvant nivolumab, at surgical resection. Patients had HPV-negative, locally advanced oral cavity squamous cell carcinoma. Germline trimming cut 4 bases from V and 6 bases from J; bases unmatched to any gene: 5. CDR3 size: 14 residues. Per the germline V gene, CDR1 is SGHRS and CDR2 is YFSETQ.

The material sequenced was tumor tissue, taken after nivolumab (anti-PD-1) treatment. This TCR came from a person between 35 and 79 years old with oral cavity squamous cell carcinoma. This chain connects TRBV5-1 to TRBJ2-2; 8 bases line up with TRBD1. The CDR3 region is CASSLQGVSGELFF. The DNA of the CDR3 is TGCGCCAGCAGCCTACAGGGGGTATCCGGGGAGCTGTTTTTT.